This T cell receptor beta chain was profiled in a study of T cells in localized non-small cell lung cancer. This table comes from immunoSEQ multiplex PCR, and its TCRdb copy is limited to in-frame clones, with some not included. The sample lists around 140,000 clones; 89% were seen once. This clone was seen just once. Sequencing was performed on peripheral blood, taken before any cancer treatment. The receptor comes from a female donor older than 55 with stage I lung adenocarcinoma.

CDR3 DNA sequence: TGCGCCAGCAGCTTCCTATTGGGGCGGGCTCCTTACGAGCAGTACTTC. It translates to CASSFLLGRAPYEQYF. The chain combines TRBV5-1 with TRBJ2-7, with D perhaps assigned TRBD1 or TRBD2 (5 bases each). The CDR3 consists of 16 residues. Per germline, CDR1 SGHRS and CDR2 YFSETQ. The V gene lost 2 bases and the J gene lost 4 bases, with 19 bases spanning the gap. Looking up the rest from reference TRBV5-1 and TRBJ2-7 gives the full variable domain: KAGVTQTPRYLIKTRGQQVTLSCSPISGHRSVSWYQQTPGQGLQFLFEYFSETQRNKGNFPGRFSGRQFSNSRSEMNVSTLELGDSALYLCASSFLLGRAPYEQYFGPGTRLTVT.